These T cell receptor beta chains were read from a single sample in a study of OX40 agonist ivuxolimab in advanced cancers. The assay was immunoSEQ multiplex PCR, and TCRdb's table has in-frame clones only and misses some. Of fewer than 65,000 clones in the sample, around nine tenths were seen once. Specimen: CD4+ or CD8+ T cells sorted from blood, collected in a trial of the OX40 agonist ivuxolimab. The source is an adult with an advanced solid tumor such as melanoma, head and neck, liver or kidney cancer. Both conserved end residues are trimmed from each CDR3. D genes are given only for firm matches. The size of a clone is reported for some rows only, either as once, few or many, or as a class for expanded clones.

clone size	V gene	D gene	J gene	CDR3 protein
-	TRBV7-2	-	TRBJ2-7	ASSLGLGEQY
-	TRBV4-1	TRBD1	TRBJ2-7	ASSQEGTGAYEQY
-	TRBV6-5	-	TRBJ2-7	ASSYVSNYEQY
-	TRBV5-4	-	TRBJ2-5	ASSLVLQETQY
-	TRBV28	TRBD2	TRBJ2-1	ASSLREAAYNEQF
-	TRBV28	-	TRBJ2-7	ASSSGFPHEQY
-	TRBV19	-	TRBJ1-2	ASSIMGDSGYT
-	TRBV29-1	TRBD1	TRBJ2-2	SVDGTGVTGELF
-	TRBV19	-	TRBJ1-1	ASQFIGLNTEAF
-	TRBV11-1	-	TRBJ1-5	ASSLEGVRVRQVNQPQH
-	TRBV5-1	TRBD1	TRBJ2-5	ASSLTGSLETQY
-	TRBV7-6	-	TRBJ2-4	ASSLGVVEGAKNIQY
-	TRBV19	TRBD2	TRBJ2-6	ASSRTSGSVAGANVLT
-	TRBV30	-	TRBJ2-7	AWSKGSGPYYEQY
-	TRBV4-3	-	TRBJ2-5	ASSLNIEETQY
-	TRBV2	TRBD1	TRBJ2-7	ASRQLRDRLQDRGYEQY
-	TRBV5-5	-	TRBJ2-1	ASSTGGDYNEQF
-	TRBV5-1	-	TRBJ1-1	ASSSEGGWSEAF
-	TRBV7-9	TRBD2	TRBJ2-7	AITLGGRGYEQY
few	TRBV6-5	-	TRBJ2-3	ASSLRNRATDTQY
-	TRBV9	-	TRBJ2-2	ASSVVRGGELF
-	TRBV11-2	-	TRBJ1-2	ASSLDGASYSNYGYT
-	TRBV4-3	-	TRBJ2-3	ASSQVNSHTDTQY
-	TRBV4-2	TRBD1	TRBJ2-3	ASSQDRVYGADTQY
-	TRBV4-1	TRBD1	TRBJ2-3	ASSRTGEATDTQY
-	TRBV6-5	-	TRBJ2-7	ASSYSEQTYEQY
once	TRBV28	TRBD2	TRBJ2-7	ASSSGTSSYEQY
-	TRBV7-9	TRBD1	TRBJ2-7	ASSPTGGGQY
-	TRBV7-3	-	TRBJ2-1	ASSLIGGYNNEQF
-	TRBV9	-	TRBJ2-7	ASSVGVERTYEQY
-	TRBV19	-	TRBJ1-2	ASSIPRGGNYGYT
few	TRBV5-1	-	TRBJ2-7	ASSLQYEQY
medium-sized	TRBV6-6	-	TRBJ1-2	ASSSHTGSYGYT
-	TRBV7-2	-	TRBJ2-7	ASSNRGGSYEQY
-	TRBV9	TRBD1	TRBJ2-5	ASSVAPRGQQETQY
-	TRBV2	TRBD1	TRBJ2-7	ASSGQGPYEQY
-	TRBV30	-	TRBJ2-7	AWSDPYEQY
-	TRBV19	TRBD2	TRBJ2-1	ASSIVAWTSGINEQF
-	TRBV28	-	TRBJ2-1	ASSLPGYNEQF
-	TRBV7-2	TRBD2	TRBJ2-1	ASSLGIAGGPSEQF
-	TRBV7-3	TRBD2	TRBJ2-1	ASSLGAGGGEQF
-	TRBV7-2	TRBD1	TRBJ2-5	ASSSSGTGGMAQY
-	TRBV19	-	TRBJ2-7	ASSRAPSYEQY
-	TRBV4-2	-	TRBJ2-7	ASSRGGAGTEQY
-	TRBV7-2	-	TRBJ1-2	ASSRNRDATDGYT
-	TRBV21-1	-	TRBJ2-7	ASSKFGRVGNYEQY
-	TRBV4-1	-	TRBJ2-1	ASSQASYNEQF
-	TRBV7-2	-	TRBJ2-4	ASSLVDGLAKNIQY
-	TRBV19	TRBD2	TRBJ2-1	ASRPRTSGRNEQF
-	TRBV5-1	TRBD2	-	ASSQDPQGSGSEQY
-	TRBV18	TRBD1	TRBJ1-5	ASSLRQGGLQPQH
medium-sized	TRBV5-1	TRBD2	TRBJ2-7	ASTYSGRAGGVGEQY
-	TRBV5-6	TRBD1	TRBJ1-2	ASSRSYRGDHGYT